The 20 T cell receptor beta chains given below trace back to one sample, sequenced in a study of tumor-infiltrating lymphocytes in primary liver carcinoma. The template, approximately 500 ng total RNA, yielded TCR beta cDNA made with a constant-region primer. Slightly modified ARM-PCR served as the procedure for the TCR beta libraries. These libraries came from three rounds of nested multiplex PCR. The first two PCR rounds used TRBV1-TRBV30 forward primers with a C-beta reverse primer, approximately 11 cycles each. TCRdb re-called the multiplex PCR reads through MiXCR, storing one row per CDR3 protein. The sample holds around 40,000 distinct CDR3 sequences, over 70% seen once. Unsorted bulk tissue of about 19-33 mg yielded co-extracted RNA and DNA. Sequencing was performed on liver tumor tissue from sampling region 2. Regarding subset: tumor region T2, inferior pole. Source of these receptors: a man aged 35 to 55 with primary liver carcinoma and hepatitis B virus infection.

At least ten counts were recorded for this clonotype. The chain couples TRBV28 to TRBJ2-2; D may be TRBD2 (6 bases). Germline lookup yields CDR1 MDHEN and CDR2 SYDVKM. The V end was cut by 2 bases, the J end by 3 bases, with 13 bases between. The CDR3 runs to 16 residues. The CDR3 reads CASSLLSGGDTGELFF. CDR3 bases: TGTGCCAGCAGTTTACTTTCCGGGGGAGACACCGGGGAGCTGTTTTTT.

This clonotype was recorded many times. The J gene is TRBJ2-1, the V gene TRBV6-6, with 12 bases matching TRBD2. The CDR3 is 19 residues long. Germline V gene lookup returns CDR1 MNHNY and CDR2 SVGAGI (reference sequence). With 0 bases clipped from V and 0 bases from J, the junction kept 6 bases outside the gene matches. The CDR3 region is CASSYSLAGGSSSYNEQFF. Written as DNA, the CDR3 is TGTGCCAGCAGTTACTCACTAGCGGGAGGATCGAGCTCCTACAATGAGCAGTTCTTC.

This clonotype appeared many times. V and J are TRBV5-6 and TRBJ2-3, with D unresolved. The CDR3 has 14 residues. V was cut by 1 base and J by 2 bases, with 8 bases left in between. Germline V lookup: CDR1 SGHDT, CDR2 YYEEEE. The CDR3 sequence: CASSLSGNTDTQYF. In DNA form, the CDR3 reads TGTGCCAGCAGCTTGTCCGGTAACACAGATACGCAGTATTTT.

Comments on this clonotype: A read error may produce the germline difference seen at one junction end. The V and J genes are TRBV5-4 and TRBJ2-1; D gene ambiguous. This CDR3 region has 11 residues. Per germline, CDR1 SGHNT and CDR2 YYREEE (reference sequence). CDR3: CANSWRDEHFF. The CDR3 region has the DNA TGTGCCAACAGCTGGCGCGATGAGCACTTCTTC.

Only a few counts were recorded for this clonotype. This may come from a read error, since a much larger clone is one base off. The chain recombines TRBV5-1 with TRBJ2-3; 8 bases fit TRBD1. V lost 2 bases to trimming and J lost 5 bases; unmatched junction nucleotides: 16. The CDR3 extends over 18 amino acids. Germline V gives CDR1 SGHRS, CDR2 YFSETQ. The CDR3 DNA is TGCGCCAGCAGCTTCGGACAGGGCTTCCGCAAAACAAGAGATACGCAGTATTTT. The encoded protein is CASSFGQGFRKTRDTQYF.

Worth noting for this clonotype: The junction does not match germline at one end; this may be a read error. As DNA, the CDR3 is TGTGCCGGCAGCTTAGGAGACGAGTACGAGCAGTACTTC. This sequence encodes CAGSLGDEYEQYF. The chain employs TRBV7-9 and TRBJ2-7; no clear D. This CDR3 has 13 residues. Germline V lookup: CDR1 SEHNR, CDR2 FQNEAQ (reference sequence).

This clonotype was seen at least ten times. The chain recombines TRBV30 with TRBJ2-1, with TRBD2 identical over 9 bases. CDR3 length: 14 amino acids. The V segment lost 2 bases and the J segment 7 bases; nucleotides outside the gene matches: 6. CDR1 is GTSNPN and CDR2 is SVGIG in the germline V gene (reference sequence). The CDR3 nucleotides are TGTGCCTGGAGTAGCGGGAGGTGGTTAAATGAGCAGTTCTTC. It is translated as CAWSSGRWLNEQFF.

For this clonotype: At one end, the junction sequence differs from germline, possibly due to a read error. The rearrangement links TRBV5-5 to TRBJ2-7, with D possibly TRBD2 on 5 matching bases. This CDR3 contains 15 residues. Germline CDR1 is SGHKS and CDR2 is YYEKEE (reference sequence). This CDR3 is CASSPRLASPYKQYF. CDR3 coding DNA: TGTGCCAGCAGCCCCCGTCTGGCTAGCCCCTACAAGCAGTACTTC.

V gene TRBV7-8 combines with J gene TRBJ2-7, with D uncertain. V lost 7 bases to trimming and J lost 4 bases, with 14 bases between them. The germline V gene encodes CDR1 SGHVS and CDR2 FQNEAQ. The CDR3 is 13 residues long. CDR3 loop: CASNVLGSYEQYF. CDR3 DNA: TGTGCCAGCAACGTTCTCGGTTCTTACGAGCAGTACTTC.

The chain carries TRBV29-1 and TRBJ1-5; no clear D. V was pared by 8 bases and J by 3 bases, with 14 bases between. This CDR3 has 13 amino acids. Germline CDR1 SQVTM, CDR2 ANQGSEA. The CDR3 spells CSHVVQINQPQHF. CDR3 nucleotide sequence: TGCAGCCATGTCGTACAGATCAATCAGCCCCAGCATTTT.

This clonotype is medium-sized. The genes are TRBV29-1 and TRBJ2-5; 7 bases are a match to TRBD1. This CDR3 is built from 11 residues. CDR1 is SQVTM, CDR2 ANQGSEA, per germline. CDR3 bases: TGCGGGGGAAATGCAGGGGGGACCCAGTACTTC. It is translated as CGGNAGGTQYF.

Of note for this clonotype: The junction departs from germline at one end; a sequencing error may be responsible. J is TRBJ2-5 and V is TRBV11-1, with no clear D. The V gene's germline CDR1 is SGHAT and CDR2 FQDESV (reference sequence). The CDR3 runs to 12 residues. The chain's CDR3 is CASSLHGETQYF. The CDR3 DNA reads TGTGCCAGCAGCCTACACGGAGAGACCCAATACTTC.

This clonotype is medium-sized. The chain links TRBV4-3 to TRBJ2-7; TRBD2 matches 9 bases. This CDR3 is 15 amino acids long. Germline V gene sequence: CDR1 LGHNA, CDR2 YSLEER. With V trimmed by 4 bases and J by 3 bases, 7 bases remained unmatched. The CDR3 region is CASSPDRAGGYEQYF. The CDR3 DNA reads as TGCGCCAGCAGCCCCGATCGAGCGGGAGGCTACGAGCAGTACTTC.

This clonotype was recorded a few times. The CDR3 end shows no conserved phenylalanine or tryptophan, and so a read error is likely. As DNA, the CDR3 is TGTGCCTGGAGTGAGAGGGAAAAACTGTTTCTT. It encodes CAWSEREKLFL. The rearrangement joins TRBV30 to TRBJ1-4; D not certain. Germline CDR1 is GTSNPN and CDR2 is SVGIG (reference sequence). V was cut by 1 base and J by 8 bases, with 5 bases left in between. The CDR3 has 11 residues.

The rearrangement links TRBV14 to TRBJ2-1; a possible D gene is TRBD2 (5 bases). The V gene's germline CDR1 is SGHDN and CDR2 FVKESK. The CDR3 sequence is 13 residues long. Trimming cost V 6 bases and J 7 bases, with 13 bases left between them. CDR3 bases: TGTGCCAGCAGTCAGGACGGGGTTAATGAGCAGTTCTTC. Translating gives CASSQDGVNEQFF.

In this sample, this clonotype turned up many times. This chain connects TRBV28 to TRBJ2-1; a possible D gene is TRBD1 (6 bases). Between the trimmed V and J ends, which lost 2 bases and 12 bases, there was a span of 20 bases. CDR1 and CDR2 (germline): MDHEN, SYDVKM. This CDR3 has 15 residues. The CDR3 loop is CASSLGGPDSKGQFF. For the CDR3, the DNA is TGTGCCAGCAGTTTAGGGGGCCCGGACTCGAAGGGGCAGTTCTTC.

This clonotype came up many times. This chain links TRBV28 with TRBJ2-7; TRBD1 matches 9 bases. The V gene end was trimmed by 4 bases and the J gene end by 6 bases; junction bases not matched to a gene: 7. The CDR3 runs 14 residues. The germline gives CDR1 MDHEN, CDR2 SYDVKM. The CDR3 loop is CASSSGTGMLEQYF. In DNA form, the CDR3 reads TGTGCCAGCAGTTCTGGGACAGGGATGCTCGAGCAGTACTTC.

On this clonotype: At one end, the junction sequence differs from germline, possibly due to a read error. J is TRBJ2-7 and V is TRBV6-1, with D possibly being TRBD1 or TRBD2 (5 bases each). CDR1 and CDR2 (germline): MNHNS, SASEGT. The CDR3 sequence is 15 residues long. The CDR3 reads CASNPLGTATTRQYF. CDR3 DNA: TGTGCCAGCAACCCCCTCGGGACGGCTACTACGAGACAGTACTTT.

The chain joins TRBV5-1 to TRBJ2-1, with 8 bases identical to TRBD2. V trimming: 4 bases; J trimming: 7 bases; junction bases outside the gene matches: 16. This CDR3 comprises 17 residues. The germline V gene has CDR1 SGHRS and CDR2 YFSETQ. DNA for the CDR3: TGCGCCAGCAGCCATGGAGGAAGCGGGAGTCGTGTTAATGAGCAGTTCTTC. This gives the protein CASSHGGSGSRVNEQFF.

The chain couples TRBV29-1 to TRBJ2-2; D assignment may be TRBD1 or TRBD2 (5 bases each). CDR1 SQVTM and CDR2 ANQGSEA come from the germline V gene. The CDR3 sequence is 14 residues long. Trimming shortened V by 7 bases and J by 9 bases, and 21 bases separated the two germline ends. The DNA of the CDR3 is TGCAGCGCCCTCGGTCCGGGACCCATCTGGGAGCTGTTTTTT. It encodes CSALGPGPIWELFF.